This is a list of T cell receptor beta chains from one sample in a study of shared clonotypes between healthy human individuals. Here immunoSEQ multiplex PCR was the method, and the copy in TCRdb shows in-frame clones only, minus some. The sample consists of about 1.5 million clones, 95% to 99% of them appearing once. Sequencing used naive CD4+ T cells sorted from blood. The source of these receptors is a man in his thirties or forties in good health. CDR3s include the opening cysteine and the closing phenylalanine or tryptophan. Fields, in order: CDR3 DNA, CDR3 protein, J gene, D gene, clone size, V gene, CDR3 length. A D gene is named only where the DNA matches it firmly. Clone size is shown for a subset of rows, as once, few, many or a class of expanded clone.

cdr3_nt: TGTGCCAGCAGCCTCCAGGGGGCAGGAGCCTACGAGCAGTACTTC; cdr3_aa: CASSLQGAGAYEQYF; j_call: TRBJ2-7; d_call: TRBD1; clone_size: -; v_call: TRBV7-3; cdr3_length: 15
cdr3_nt: TGCGCCAGCAGCCAGGGACTAGCGAACACCGGGGAGCTGTTTTTT; cdr3_aa: CASSQGLANTGELFF; j_call: TRBJ2-2; d_call: TRBD2; clone_size: -; v_call: TRBV5-1; cdr3_length: 15
cdr3_nt: TGTGCCAGCAGCGAGGTCAGCTCTGGAAACACCATATATTTT; cdr3_aa: CASSEVSSGNTIYF; j_call: TRBJ1-3; d_call: -; clone_size: -; v_call: TRBV7-9; cdr3_length: 14
cdr3_nt: TGTGCCAGCAGCTCGACAGGAGAGAGCACTGAAGCTTTCTTT; cdr3_aa: CASSSTGESTEAFF; j_call: TRBJ1-1; d_call: -; clone_size: -; v_call: TRBV5-6; cdr3_length: 14
cdr3_nt: TGTGCCAGCTCACCTTCGAGACAGGTATCCTACGAGCAGTACTTC; cdr3_aa: CASSPSRQVSYEQYF; j_call: TRBJ2-7; d_call: -; clone_size: -; v_call: TRBV18; cdr3_length: 15
cdr3_nt: TGTGCCAGCAGCACATGGACAGGGGGCAATCAGCCCCAGCATTTT; cdr3_aa: CASSTWTGGNQPQHF; j_call: TRBJ1-5; d_call: TRBD1; clone_size: -; v_call: TRBV6-6; cdr3_length: 15
cdr3_nt: TGTGCCAGCAGCCCCTCCCGACTAGGGACCGGGGAGCTGTTTTTT; cdr3_aa: CASSPSRLGTGELFF; j_call: TRBJ2-2; d_call: -; clone_size: -; v_call: TRBV4-2; cdr3_length: 15
cdr3_nt: TGCGCCAGCAGCTCGATGGGACTAGGTACCACAGATACGCAGTATTTT; cdr3_aa: CASSSMGLGTTDTQYF; j_call: TRBJ2-3; d_call: TRBD2; clone_size: -; v_call: TRBV4-1; cdr3_length: 16
cdr3_nt: TGTGCCAGCAGTTACTCGAATCAGGCCCCCTACGAGCAGTACTTC; cdr3_aa: CASSYSNQAPYEQYF; j_call: TRBJ2-7; d_call: -; clone_size: -; v_call: TRBV6-6; cdr3_length: 15
cdr3_nt: TGTGCCAGTAGTATTTCTTCTGTAGGGCCCCAGCATTTT; cdr3_aa: CASSISSVGPQHF; j_call: TRBJ1-5; d_call: -; clone_size: -; v_call: TRBV19; cdr3_length: 13
cdr3_nt: TGTGCCAGTAGCCCCCGACAGGGAACCTACGAGCAGTACTTC; cdr3_aa: CASSPRQGTYEQYF; j_call: TRBJ2-7; d_call: TRBD1; clone_size: -; v_call: TRBV19; cdr3_length: 14
cdr3_nt: TGTGCCAGCTCACCAAGGACCCTAGGATCCTCTGGAAACACCATATATTTT; cdr3_aa: CASSPRTLGSSGNTIYF; j_call: TRBJ1-3; d_call: -; clone_size: once; v_call: TRBV18; cdr3_length: 17
cdr3_nt: TGTGCCAGCAGCGTAGAGGGGGATCACTACAATGAGCAGTTCTTC; cdr3_aa: CASSVEGDHYNEQFF; j_call: TRBJ2-1; d_call: -; clone_size: -; v_call: TRBV9; cdr3_length: 15
cdr3_nt: TGTGCCAGCAGCTTAATGGGGAACGATGAGCAGTTCTTC; cdr3_aa: CASSLMGNDEQFF; j_call: TRBJ2-1; d_call: -; clone_size: -; v_call: TRBV5-8; cdr3_length: 13
cdr3_nt: TGCGCCAGCAGCCAAGATGGCAGGGGTAGAGAGACCCAGTACTTC; cdr3_aa: CASSQDGRGRETQYF; j_call: TRBJ2-5; d_call: -; clone_size: -; v_call: TRBV4-3; cdr3_length: 15
cdr3_nt: TGTGCCAGCTCACCAGTTGGACAGGGGAACTACGAGCAGTACTTC; cdr3_aa: CASSPVGQGNYEQYF; j_call: TRBJ2-7; d_call: TRBD1; clone_size: -; v_call: TRBV18; cdr3_length: 15
cdr3_nt: TGTGCCAGCAGCTTGGATCGACAGGGGGCCTACGAGCAGTACTTC; cdr3_aa: CASSLDRQGAYEQYF; j_call: TRBJ2-7; d_call: TRBD1; clone_size: -; v_call: TRBV5-4; cdr3_length: 15
cdr3_nt: TGTGCCAGCAGCTTTCGGGAAGGTCACTTATCTTCTGGGGCCAACGTCCTGACTTTC; cdr3_aa: CASSFREGHLSSGANVLTF; j_call: TRBJ2-6; d_call: -; clone_size: once; v_call: TRBV11-2; cdr3_length: 19
cdr3_nt: TGTGCCAGCAGTTTTGGGATAGGAGAGCGGGAGACCCAGTACTTC; cdr3_aa: CASSFGIGERETQYF; j_call: TRBJ2-5; d_call: -; clone_size: -; v_call: TRBV28; cdr3_length: 15
cdr3_nt: TGCGCCAGCAGCTTGGTAGGGGACAACTATGGCTACACCTTC; cdr3_aa: CASSLVGDNYGYTF; j_call: TRBJ1-2; d_call: -; clone_size: -; v_call: TRBV5-1; cdr3_length: 14
cdr3_nt: TGTGCCAGCAGCTTATTTAGGACTAGCGGGCCCGGGTACCAAGAGACCCAGTACTTC; cdr3_aa: CASSLFRTSGPGYQETQYF; j_call: TRBJ2-5; d_call: TRBD2; clone_size: -; v_call: TRBV7-9; cdr3_length: 19
cdr3_nt: TGTGCCAGCAGTGAGGAACAGGGGGTCGGGAAACTGTTTTTT; cdr3_aa: CASSEEQGVGKLFF; j_call: TRBJ1-4; d_call: TRBD1; clone_size: -; v_call: TRBV2; cdr3_length: 14
cdr3_nt: TGTGCCAGCAGCAAGGGACAGGGCTTTTTCTATGGCTACACCTTC; cdr3_aa: CASSKGQGFFYGYTF; j_call: TRBJ1-2; d_call: TRBD1; clone_size: -; v_call: TRBV5-8; cdr3_length: 15
cdr3_nt: TGTGCCAGCAAGAATTACCAAGAGACCCAGTACTTC; cdr3_aa: CASKNYQETQYF; j_call: TRBJ2-5; d_call: -; clone_size: -; v_call: TRBV2; cdr3_length: 12
cdr3_nt: TGTGCCAGCAAACCCCCCTTCGGGTACGAGCAGTACTTC; cdr3_aa: CASKPPFGYEQYF; j_call: TRBJ2-7; d_call: -; clone_size: -; v_call: TRBV28; cdr3_length: 13
cdr3_nt: TGTGCCAGCTCAACGACAGGGGGAGACAATGAGCAGTTCTTC; cdr3_aa: CASSTTGGDNEQFF; j_call: TRBJ2-1; d_call: TRBD1; clone_size: -; v_call: TRBV18; cdr3_length: 14
cdr3_nt: TGTGCCAGCAGTTTCTACCCGACTAGCGGGAGGGTTAATGAGCAGTTCTTC; cdr3_aa: CASSFYPTSGRVNEQFF; j_call: TRBJ2-1; d_call: TRBD2; clone_size: -; v_call: TRBV27; cdr3_length: 17
cdr3_nt: TGTGCCAGTACGCCTGGGACAGGGAGTTATGGCTACACCTTC; cdr3_aa: CASTPGTGSYGYTF; j_call: TRBJ1-2; d_call: TRBD1; clone_size: -; v_call: TRBV19; cdr3_length: 14
cdr3_nt: TGTGCCAGCAGCTTGGCCGACAGGGTAGTCTACGAGCAGTACTTC; cdr3_aa: CASSLADRVVYEQYF; j_call: TRBJ2-7; d_call: TRBD1; clone_size: -; v_call: TRBV5-6; cdr3_length: 15
cdr3_nt: TGTGCCAGCGGGACAGATAGCAATCAGCCCCAGCATTTT; cdr3_aa: CASGTDSNQPQHF; j_call: TRBJ1-5; d_call: TRBD1; clone_size: -; v_call: TRBV7-9; cdr3_length: 13
cdr3_nt: TGTGCCAGCAGTGAATGGACTAGCGCCTACAATGAGCAGTTCTTC; cdr3_aa: CASSEWTSAYNEQFF; j_call: TRBJ2-1; d_call: TRBD2; clone_size: once; v_call: TRBV25-1; cdr3_length: 15
cdr3_nt: TGTGCCATCAGTTCGGGACTGAGCTCCTACGAGCAGTACTTC; cdr3_aa: CAISSGLSSYEQYF; j_call: TRBJ2-7; d_call: -; clone_size: -; v_call: TRBV10-3; cdr3_length: 14
cdr3_nt: TGTGCCAGCAGCCACTTGACTGGGGTCGGGGAGCAGTTCTTC; cdr3_aa: CASSHLTGVGEQFF; j_call: TRBJ2-1; d_call: -; clone_size: -; v_call: TRBV25-1; cdr3_length: 14
cdr3_nt: TGTGCCAGCAGAGCTACCCACGGCGCTATCTGGGAGACCCAGTACTTC; cdr3_aa: CASRATHGAIWETQYF; j_call: TRBJ2-5; d_call: -; clone_size: -; v_call: TRBV11-2; cdr3_length: 16
cdr3_nt: TGTGCCTGGAGTGTACCCGGGGGAACTAATGAAAAACTGTTTTTT; cdr3_aa: CAWSVPGGTNEKLFF; j_call: TRBJ1-4; d_call: -; clone_size: -; v_call: TRBV30; cdr3_length: 15
cdr3_nt: TGTGCCAGCTCACCGTTCTCCTTGGGGGGCTCGAACACCGGGGAGCTGTTTTTT; cdr3_aa: CASSPFSLGGSNTGELFF; j_call: TRBJ2-2; d_call: -; clone_size: -; v_call: TRBV18; cdr3_length: 18
cdr3_nt: TGTGCCTGGAGTGCACCCCTGACAGAGGCCAAAAACATTCAGTACTTC; cdr3_aa: CAWSAPLTEAKNIQYF; j_call: TRBJ2-4; d_call: -; clone_size: -; v_call: TRBV30; cdr3_length: 16
cdr3_nt: TGTGCCAGCAGTCGGACAGGTTCCTACGAGCAGTACTTC; cdr3_aa: CASSRTGSYEQYF; j_call: TRBJ2-7; d_call: TRBD1; clone_size: -; v_call: TRBV27; cdr3_length: 13